This TCR beta chain was obtained from a study of immune cell composition in non-small cell lung cancer. After removal of 7 bases from V and 5 bases from J, the junction contained 6 bases not matched to a gene. Per the germline V gene, CDR1 is MNHEY and CDR2 is SVGAGI. CDR3 length: 15 residues. Sequencing used immunoSEQ multiplex PCR; TCRdb keeps in-frame clones, though not all of them. The sample comprises about 3,400 clones, around 74% of which are singletons, and about 18% rests with the top ten. The table lists this clone with a few counts. No antigen is known for it. Other DNA sequences in this specimen translate into the identical CDR3. Normal lung was taken at the farthest possible site, at least 3 cm from tumour. Regarding the study as a whole: Overall clonality, unlike maximal tumour-associated clone frequency, did not predict TIL reactivity.

Sample: non-adjacent lung tissue. This clonotype originated in a human donor with non-small cell lung cancer. The chain links TRBV6-5 to TRBJ2-5; 14 nucleotides agree with TRBD2. The CDR3 sequence is CASTRLAGGRETQYF. CDR3 bases: TGTGCCAGCACCCGACTAGCGGGGGGGCGGGAGACCCAGTACTTC.